The count of the clone carrying this T cell receptor (beta chain) is one. As yet, its antigen is unknown. Profiled with immunoSEQ multiplex PCR; TCRdb holds only in-frame clones, not every one. The sample yields about 2.4 million clones, 80% to 95% seen once. The data belong to a study of shared clonotypes between healthy human individuals. Findings and caveats of the study: Across a handful of donors, naive CD4 shared around 5.3%, naive CD8 more than 3%, memory CD4 over 2%, memory CD8 about 0.38%. Relative to memory subsets, naive subsets generally showed larger estimated richness. Clonotypes not shared had lower generation probabilities than those common to all four donors. It was anticipated that sequencing depth would influence how many clonotypes donors shared.

The CDR3 length is 14 residues. Germline CDR1 KGHSH, CDR2 LQKENI. Losses at the gene ends were 2 bases for V and 9 bases for J; bases not matched to a gene: 6. The source of this sequence is a young man in good health. Some clones in this sample may be carry-over from other donors' samples. The sequenced material came from naive CD4+ T cells from PBMCs. Subset indicated: CD45RA+ positively selected. The rearrangement uses TRBV18 and TRBJ2-1, with 8 nucleotides matching TRBD2. The CDR3 sequence: CASSPERGGSEQFF. For the CDR3, the DNA is TGTGCCAGCTCACCAGAACGGGGGGGGAGTGAGCAGTTCTTC.